Here is one T cell receptor (beta chain) with its context. Authors' data handling: Researchers report that nucleated cell counts were estimated from reference gene primer amplification. Using immunoSEQ multiplex PCR, the repertoire was profiled, and TCRdb retains in-frame clones only, with some absent. The D gene and trimming were derived from the DNA, and the V and J assignments and clone size from that table. The table includes around 60,000 clones, about 80% detected once. V was clipped by 4 bases and J by 5 bases, with 15 bases between them. Per germline, CDR1 MNHEY and CDR2 SVGEGT. This CDR3 contains 14 residues. This specimen comes from a study of blood T cell repertoires in COVID-19. Overall study: Spain, Italy and the United States supplied samples that represented acute and convalescent COVID-19. From T cells, B-cell-depleted T cells, or PBMCs came the material, which was cDNA or gDNA.

A Seattle source enrolled patients during active infection and followed them longitudinally. Sequencing was performed on peripheral blood. The receptor was derived from a man between 50 and 59 years old with COVID-19, enrolled during active disease. This rearrangement joins TRBV6-2 or TRBV6-3 to TRBJ2-7; TRBD1 might be the D (5 bases). The CDR3 DNA is TGTGCCAGCAGTTTTGGGGCCCCGGACCACGAGCAGTACTTC. Its translation: CASSFGAPDHEQYF.